The clone carrying this TCR beta chain was counted once. The antigen is not known. This sample was included in a study of cytomegalovirus exposure and HLA in healthy donors. Whole-study results and caveats: Presence/absence analyses assumed roughly uniform sequencing depth across donors, which may not hold. Most subjects' HLA-A and HLA-B alleles were reportedly predicted from TCR beta sequences. A prior analysis recorded that most TCR beta V segments were productive about 87% or about 30% of the time.

PCR primers comprised 60 Vbeta and 13 Jbeta primers. TCRdb's table, derived via immunoSEQ multiplex PCR, lists solely in-frame clones and lacks some. The table lists around 170,000 clones, approximately 88% of them singletons. There were likely unrecorded immune exposures, though donors were nominally healthy when sampled. Sequencing used PBMCs. The sequence derives from a woman aged 50 to 60 in good health and CMV-seropositive.

DNA of the CDR3: TGCGCCAGCAGCTTGGCCTTTAACAGTCACGAGCAGTACTTC. Translation: CASSLAFNSHEQYF. The V and J genes are TRBV5-1 and TRBJ2-7; no firm D call. This CDR3 is built from 14 residues. Germline CDR1 and CDR2: SGHRS and YFSETQ. V was clipped by 0 bases and J by 5 bases, with 12 bases between them.